A single sample gave rise to the 21 T cell receptor beta chains below, sequenced in a study of cytomegalovirus exposure and HLA in healthy donors. In the PCR, 60 Vbeta and 13 Jbeta primers were used. Produced via immunoSEQ multiplex PCR; TCRdb's table is partial and in-frame only. Altogether 110,000 or so clones are present, around 68% being singletons, with the ten largest covering roughly 4.2%. Specimen: PBMCs. The receptors here all came from a woman aged 35 to 49 in good health and CMV-seropositive.

The chain couples TRBV9 to TRBJ2-1; maybe TRBD1 (5 bases). The V and J ends lost 1 base and 8 bases respectively, with 16 bases between them. This CDR3 has 15 residues. CDR1 and CDR2 from the germline V gene are SGDLS and YYNGEE. The CDR3 protein is CASSVYGAPDDEQFF. As DNA, the CDR3 is TGTGCCAGCAGCGTATATGGGGCGCCCGATGATGAGCAGTTCTTC.

The J gene is TRBJ2-3, the V gene TRBV28; D remains unclear. V dropped 6 bases and J dropped 4 bases, with 8 bases sitting between them. The V gene's germline CDR1 is MDHEN and CDR2 SYDVKM. The CDR3 covers 12 residues. This chain's CDR3 is CASRLGPDTQYF. The CDR3 bases are TGTGCCAGCAGGCTGGGCCCAGATACGCAGTATTTT.

The chain is built from TRBV27 and TRBJ2-2; possible D gene TRBD2, 5 bases. V gave up 3 bases and J gave up 8 bases, with 19 bases separating them. The CDR3 length is 16 residues. The germline V gene has CDR1 MNHEY and CDR2 SMNVEV (reference sequence). CDR3 region: CASSLFQPDSGGELFF. The CDR3 region has the DNA TGTGCCAGCAGTTTGTTCCAGCCGGACTCAGGAGGGGAGCTGTTTTTT.

This clone has just a few counts. CDR3: CASSLGGSPGAAHSYNEQFF. CDR3 nucleotides: TGCGCCAGCAGCTTGGGTGGGTCCCCAGGGGCCGCGCACTCCTACAATGAGCAGTTCTTC. The rearrangement joins TRBV5-1 to TRBJ2-1, with a tentative D call TRBD1 (6 bases). Between the trimmed V and J ends, which lost 0 bases and 0 bases, there was a span of 22 bases. CDR1 and CDR2 from the germline V gene are SGHRS and YFSETQ. The CDR3 runs 20 residues.

The chain uses TRBV7-9 and TRBJ2-7, with 7 bases lining up with TRBD1. The germline V gene encodes CDR1 SEHNR and CDR2 FQNEAQ (reference sequence). The CDR3 contains 15 residues. Unmatched junction bases numbered 13, after V lost 5 bases and J lost 6 bases. The CDR3 sequence: CASSQPAVGTVEQYF. CDR3 sequence (DNA): TGTGCCAGCAGCCAACCGGCGGTTGGGACAGTCGAGCAGTACTTC.

This clone was found once. The chain joins TRBV7-6 to TRBJ2-7, with 8 bases matching TRBD1. Germline CDR1 SGHVS, CDR2 FNYEAQ. V dropped 4 bases and J dropped 2; count of bases not matched to a gene: 4. The CDR3 sequence is 14 residues long. The CDR3 DNA reads TGTGCCAGCAGCTCAGGACAGGGCCCCTACGAGCAGTACTTC. It specifies CASSSGQGPYEQYF.

This clone was seen only a few times. This chain uses TRBV14 with TRBJ2-3, with TRBD2 as a possible D gene (6 bases). Germline V gene data show CDR1 as SGHDN and CDR2 as FVKESK. Trimming cost V 4 bases and J 5 bases, with 19 bases left between them. CDR3 length: 16 amino acids. The CDR3 is CASSRKQGTARDTQYF. The CDR3 DNA reads TGTGCCAGCAGCCGAAAACAAGGGACTGCTCGAGATACGCAGTATTTT.

This chain links TRBV7-2 with TRBJ2-2; D perhaps matches TRBD2 (5 bases). The ends were cut back, 0 bases at V and 5 bases at J, with 10 bases in the middle. CDR3 size: 15 residues. Per germline, CDR1 SGHTA and CDR2 FQGNSA. The CDR3 protein is CASSLALAGTGELFF. CDR3 in DNA: TGTGCCAGCAGCTTAGCTCTAGCTGGGACCGGGGAGCTGTTTTTT.

The chain has TRBV5-1 and TRBJ1-4; D gene ambiguous. Germline-derived CDR1 and CDR2 are SGHRS and YFSETQ. This CDR3 comprises 12 residues. Between the trimmed V and J ends, which lost 2 bases and 7 bases, there was a span of 6 bases. CDR3 amino acids: CASSFEGEKLFF. CDR3 bases: TGCGCCAGCAGCTTTGAGGGTGAAAAACTGTTTTTT.

This clone was observed a few times. This chain joins TRBV7-2 and TRBJ1-6, with 7 bases lining up with TRBD1. The V gene's germline CDR1 is SGHTA and CDR2 FQGNSA. The ends lost 4 bases at V and 11 bases at J; junction bases unmatched: 11. The length of the CDR3 is 15 residues. The CDR3 spells CASSSRVGTETPLHF. The DNA for the CDR3 is TGTGCCAGCAGCTCCCGCGTTGGGACAGAAACACCCCTCCACTTT.

The chain couples TRBV7-2 to TRBJ1-2; possible D gene TRBD1, 6 bases. From germline, CDR1 is SGHTA and CDR2 FQGNSA. The CDR3 runs 15 residues. V lost 5 bases and J 0 bases, leaving 13 bases between the germline ends. In DNA form, the CDR3 reads TGTGCCAGCAGCAACCAGGGGTTAGCTAACTATGGCTACACCTTC. This codes for CASSNQGLANYGYTF.

The V call is TRBV21-1, the J call TRBJ2-7; the table's D gene call, TRBD1, was not cross checked with the DNA. TRBV21-1 is reported as a pseudogene. CDR3 length: 16 amino acids. The CDR3 DNA reads as TGTGCCAGCAGCAAAGTAGCAGACAGGGATTGCCACGAGCAGTACTTC. Translating it yields CASSKVADRDCHEQYF.

Only a few counts were recorded for this clone. The rearrangement links TRBV5-1 to TRBJ2-3; no clear D gene. The CDR3 has 12 residues. CDR1 is SGHRS, CDR2 YFSETQ, per germline. Trimming removed 0 bases from V and 5 bases from J, with 4 bases in between. The CDR3: CASSLVKDTQYF. The DNA for the CDR3 is TGCGCCAGCAGCTTGGTTAAAGATACGCAGTATTTT.

This clone was picked up a small number of times. This chain joins TRBV4-1 and TRBJ2-7; TRBD1 matches 11 bases. The CDR3 sequence is 14 residues long. Trimming took 4 bases from V and 7 from J; bases not matched to a gene: 6. Looked up from germline, CDR1 is MGHRA and CDR2 is YSYEKL. The CDR3 reads CASSPGQGAREQYF. The DNA for the CDR3 is TGCGCCAGCAGCCCTGGACAGGGGGCGAGGGAGCAGTACTTC.

This rearrangement joins TRBV10-3 to TRBJ1-1; TRBD1 might be the D (5 bases). V lost 6 bases and J lost 0, with 8 bases in between. Germline loops: CDR1 ENHRY, CDR2 SYGVKD. The CDR3 runs to 13 residues. The CDR3 DNA reads as TGTGCCATCAGGGGGGGATTGAACACTGAAGCTTTCTTT. It codes for CAIRGGLNTEAFF.

V usage is TRBV15 and J usage is TRBJ1-4; D call uncertain. The CDR3 has 12 amino acids. Germline CDR1 and CDR2: LNHNV and YYDKDF (reference sequence). V lost 2 bases and J lost 7, with 5 bases in between. The CDR3 coding sequence is TGTGCCACCAGCAGAACGGGTGAAAAACTGTTTTTT. Encoded protein: CATSRTGEKLFF.

The V gene is TRBV11-3, the J gene TRBJ1-1, with TRBD1 identical over 7 bases. The ends lost 4 bases at V and 5 bases at J; junction bases unmatched: 10. This CDR3 region has 15 residues. CDR1 and CDR2 (germline): SGHNT, YENEEA. CDR3 in DNA: TGTGCCAGCAGCTACCTCGGGGGCAGGGGGACTGAAGCTTTCTTT. Amino acid sequence: CASSYLGGRGTEAFF.

This clone showed up just once. The chain uses TRBV7-9 and TRBJ1-6; a possible D gene is TRBD1 (5 bases). The CDR3 consists of 14 residues. The germline gives CDR1 SEHNR, CDR2 FQNEAQ (reference sequence). V lost 1 base and J lost 7, with 8 bases in between. CDR3 residues: CASSLDQGNSPLHF. CDR3 in DNA: TGTGCCAGCAGCTTAGACCAGGGAAATTCACCCCTCCACTTT.

V is TRBV13 and J is TRBJ1-1, with D perhaps matching TRBD1 (5 bases). The CDR3 length is 14 residues. V was cut by 5 bases and J by 4 bases, with 14 bases left in between. Germline V gives CDR1 PRHDT, CDR2 FYEKMQ (reference sequence). The CDR3 region has the DNA TGTGCCAGCAGCGACCAGGGAGGTGCCACTGAAGCTTTCTTT. This codes for CASSDQGGATEAFF.

CDR3 nucleotide sequence: TGTGCCACCCGACAGGGAAACACTGAAGCTTTCTTT. This codes for CATRQGNTEAFF. The J gene is TRBJ1-1, the V gene TRBV19; 7 positions agree with TRBD1. V shed 10 bases, J shed 2 bases, and the junction held 4 bases outside the gene matches. Germline assignment: CDR1 LNHDA and CDR2 SQIVND (reference sequence). CDR3 size: 12 residues.

The chain has TRBV18 and TRBJ2-3; D may be TRBD2 (6 bases). CDR3 size: 14 residues. Germline-derived CDR1 and CDR2 are KGHSH and LQKENI. V lost 7 bases to trimming and J lost 4 bases, with 15 bases between them. The CDR3 here is CASCLRRDSDTQYF. As DNA, the CDR3 is TGTGCCAGCTGTCTCCGGCGGGACTCAGATACGCAGTATTTT.